This TCR beta chain was found in a study of CD8+CD57+ T cells in acquired aplastic anemia. The TCR beta profiling, which covered VDJ combination and CDR3 sequence, was carried out using genomic DNA as the template. MiXCR, run by TCRdb on the reads, gives a single entry per CDR3 protein. The sample holds roughly 80,000 distinct CDR3 sequences, about half seen once. The sample holds many counts of this clonotype. V was clipped by 3 bases and J by 9 bases, with 13 bases between them. This CDR3 region has 13 residues. Germline CDR1 and CDR2: SGHKS and YYEKEE (reference sequence). Specimen: sorted CD4+, CD8+, or CD8+CD57+ T cells (not recorded which) from PBMCs. The receptor was derived from a human donor in good health, serving as a control. J is TRBJ1-5 and V is TRBV5-5; no clear D. The CDR3 protein is CASSSNMGRPQHF. The CDR3 coding sequence is TGTGCCAGCAGCTCTAATATGGGGAGGCCCCAGCATTTT.